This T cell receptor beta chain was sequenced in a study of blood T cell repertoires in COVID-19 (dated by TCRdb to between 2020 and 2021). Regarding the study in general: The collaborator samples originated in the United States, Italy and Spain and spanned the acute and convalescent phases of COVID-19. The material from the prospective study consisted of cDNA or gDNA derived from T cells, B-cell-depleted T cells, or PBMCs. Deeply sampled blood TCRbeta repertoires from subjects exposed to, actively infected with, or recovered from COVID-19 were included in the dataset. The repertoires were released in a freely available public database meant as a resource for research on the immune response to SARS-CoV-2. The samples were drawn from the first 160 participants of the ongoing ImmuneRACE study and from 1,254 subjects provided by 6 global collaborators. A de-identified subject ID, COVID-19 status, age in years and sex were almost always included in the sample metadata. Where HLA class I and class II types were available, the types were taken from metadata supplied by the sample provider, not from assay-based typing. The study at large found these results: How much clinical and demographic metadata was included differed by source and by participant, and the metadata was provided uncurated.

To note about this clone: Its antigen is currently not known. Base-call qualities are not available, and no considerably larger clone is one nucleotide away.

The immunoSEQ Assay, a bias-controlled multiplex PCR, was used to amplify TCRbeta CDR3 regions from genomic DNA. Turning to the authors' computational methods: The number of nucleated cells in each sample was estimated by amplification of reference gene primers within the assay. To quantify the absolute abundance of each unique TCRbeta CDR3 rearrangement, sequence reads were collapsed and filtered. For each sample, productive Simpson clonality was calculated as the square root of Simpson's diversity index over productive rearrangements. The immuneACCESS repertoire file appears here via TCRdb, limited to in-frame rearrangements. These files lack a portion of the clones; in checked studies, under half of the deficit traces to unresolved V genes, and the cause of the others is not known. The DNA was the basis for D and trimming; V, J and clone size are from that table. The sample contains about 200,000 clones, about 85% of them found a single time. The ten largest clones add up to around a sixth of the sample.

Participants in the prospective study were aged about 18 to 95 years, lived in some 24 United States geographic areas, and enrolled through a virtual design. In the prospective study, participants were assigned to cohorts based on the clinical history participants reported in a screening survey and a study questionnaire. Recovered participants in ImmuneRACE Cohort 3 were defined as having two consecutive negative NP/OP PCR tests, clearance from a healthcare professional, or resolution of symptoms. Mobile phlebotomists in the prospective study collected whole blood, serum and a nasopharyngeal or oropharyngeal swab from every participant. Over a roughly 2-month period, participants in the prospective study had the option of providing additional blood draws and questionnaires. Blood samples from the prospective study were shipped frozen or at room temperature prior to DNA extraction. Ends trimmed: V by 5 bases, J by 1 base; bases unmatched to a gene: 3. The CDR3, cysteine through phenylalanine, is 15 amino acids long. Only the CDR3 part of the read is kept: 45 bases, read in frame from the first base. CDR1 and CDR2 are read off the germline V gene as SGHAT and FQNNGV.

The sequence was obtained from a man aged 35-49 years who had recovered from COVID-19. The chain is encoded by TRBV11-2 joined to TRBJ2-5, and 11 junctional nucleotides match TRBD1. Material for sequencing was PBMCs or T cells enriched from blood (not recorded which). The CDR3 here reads CASSPDRGRQETQYF. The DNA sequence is TGTGCCAGCAGCCCGGACAGGGGGCGCCAAGAGACCCAGTACTTC.